This T cell receptor (beta chain) was sequenced for a study of tumor and adjacent non-tumor tissue in lung cancer. Study context: Aged roughly 31 to 85 years, patients included nine to eleven men and about five women with stage I to III disease. Study results and caveats: Normal lung showed higher cumulative top 100 clone frequency than tumor. Shorter survival was associated with higher TCR diversity in tumors.

A modified ARM-PCR protocol with three rounds of nested PCR amplified TCRbeta. MiXCR was run by TCRdb on the multiplex PCR reads, yielding one entry per CDR3 protein. Among over 130,000 distinct CDR3 sequences, around 66% were seen once, and the ten largest hold roughly 18%. Germline V gene lookup returns CDR1 DFQATT and CDR2 SNEGSKA (reference sequence). CDR3 length: 13 residues. Only a few counts were recorded for this clonotype. No antigen is known for it. Possible read error: a much larger clone is one base away. No cell sorting was done before RNA was extracted from the tissue. The chain is built from TRBV20-1 and TRBJ2-6; D unresolved. The clonotype was recovered from a man aged 55 to 70 with small cell lung cancer. Sequencing was carried out using lung tumor tissue. The DNA of the CDR3 is TGCGGTGCCCCACGTCCAGGGGCCAACGTCCTGACTTTC. The encoded protein is CGAPRPGANVLTF.